This T cell receptor (beta chain) is drawn from a study of blood T cell repertoires in COVID-19. Clones were sequenced by immunoSEQ multiplex PCR, and TCRdb holds only the in-frame ones, with some missing. The sample has under 200,000 clones, about 85% seen once. The CDR3 has 13 residues. J was trimmed by 1 base and V by 4 bases; bases with no gene match: 1. In germline, CDR1 is PRHDT, CDR2 FYEKMQ (reference sequence). The specimen sequenced was peripheral blood. The chain is built from TRBV13 and TRBJ2-7, with 7 nucleotides matching TRBD2. The receptor comes from a man in his 60s who had recovered from COVID-19. The CDR3 sequence: CASSSSGSYEQYF. In DNA, the CDR3 is TGTGCCAGCAGCTCTAGCGGTTCCTACGAGCAGTACTTC.